This entry is about one T cell receptor (beta chain). This sample stems from a study of blood T cell repertoires in COVID-19. Study information: The United States, Italy and Spain were the sources of the acute and convalescent COVID-19 samples. In each case, the material was cDNA or gDNA derived from T cells, B-cell-depleted T cells, or PBMCs.

Deletions cut 0 bases from V and 3 bases from J, with 6 bases between. From germline, CDR1 is LGHDT and CDR2 YNNKEL (reference sequence). This CDR3 contains 14 residues. The authors' processing: Amplified reference gene primers provided the basis for estimating nucleated cell counts. Sequencing was performed with immunoSEQ multiplex PCR; in TCRdb, only in-frame clones are kept and a portion is missing. For V, J and clone size, that table is used; D and trimming come from the DNA. This table has 70,000 to 95,000 clones, 70% to 85% appearing once. The chain links TRBV3-1 (or the pseudogene TRBV3-2) to TRBJ1-3, with no clear D. The receptor comes from an older woman with acute or convalescent COVID-19. Material for sequencing was peripheral blood. CDR3 nucleotide sequence: TGTGCCAGCAGCCAAGAGGTCGGTGGAAACACCATATATTTT. As protein: CASSQEVGGNTIYF.